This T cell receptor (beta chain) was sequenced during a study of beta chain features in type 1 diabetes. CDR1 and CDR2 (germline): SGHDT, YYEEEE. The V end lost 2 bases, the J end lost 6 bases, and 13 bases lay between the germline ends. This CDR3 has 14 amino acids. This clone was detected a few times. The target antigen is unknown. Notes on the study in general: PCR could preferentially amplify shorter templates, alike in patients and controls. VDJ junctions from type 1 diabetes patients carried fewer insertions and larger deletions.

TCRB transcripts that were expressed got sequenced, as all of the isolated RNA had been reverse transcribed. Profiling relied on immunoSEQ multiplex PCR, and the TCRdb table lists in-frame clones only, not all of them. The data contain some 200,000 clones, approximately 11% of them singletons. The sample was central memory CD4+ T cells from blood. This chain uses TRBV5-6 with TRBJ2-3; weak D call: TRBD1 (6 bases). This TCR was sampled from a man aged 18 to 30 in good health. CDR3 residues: CASSLQGPGDTQYF. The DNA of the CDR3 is TGTGCCAGCAGCTTACAGGGACCTGGGGATACGCAGTATTTT. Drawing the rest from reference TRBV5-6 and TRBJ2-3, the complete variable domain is DAGVTQSPTHLIKTRGQQVTLRCSPKSGHDTVSWYQQALGQGPQFIFQYYEEEERQRGNFPDRFSGHQFPNYSSELNVNALLLGDSALYLCASSLQGPGDTQYFGPGTRLTVL.